Only a few counts were recorded for the clone carrying this T cell receptor (beta chain). The antigen is unknown. The data stem from a study of molecular identifiers for immune sequencing clone quantification. Whole-study context: Replicates split RNA from around 18,000 or 91,000 naive CD8 cells five ways, and the researchers sequenced four portions.

Bulk TCR libraries used previously described methods and listed TCR primers. MiXCR was run by TCRdb on the PCR reads, yielding one entry per CDR3 protein. The data hold approximately 630,000 distinct CDR3 sequences, with roughly 23% observed a single time. The authors gated naive CD8 T cells as CD8+CD4-CCR7+CD45RA+ for sorting. Study-level results: Naive cells had under 1% of molecules in clones above 20 RNA copies, effectors over 99%.

The CDR3 is made up of 18 amino acids. V shed 5 bases and J 0 bases; nucleotides not matched to a gene: 15. Germline V lookup: CDR1 MDHEN, CDR2 SYDVKM. This TCR came from a human donor in good health. Some libraries in this study had Jurkat cell RNA spiked in. The chain combines TRBV28 with TRBJ1-1; TRBD1 matches 7 bases. The source material was naive CD8+ T cells from blood, with Jurkat cell RNA spiked in. The subset denotes: FACS-sorted CD8+CD4-CCR7+CD45RA+ naive T cells. Here the CDR3 DNA reads TGTGCCAGCAGTCTACCCGACAGGGTATATCGGATGAACACTGAAGCTTTCTTT. Its protein product is CASSLPDRVYRMNTEAFF.